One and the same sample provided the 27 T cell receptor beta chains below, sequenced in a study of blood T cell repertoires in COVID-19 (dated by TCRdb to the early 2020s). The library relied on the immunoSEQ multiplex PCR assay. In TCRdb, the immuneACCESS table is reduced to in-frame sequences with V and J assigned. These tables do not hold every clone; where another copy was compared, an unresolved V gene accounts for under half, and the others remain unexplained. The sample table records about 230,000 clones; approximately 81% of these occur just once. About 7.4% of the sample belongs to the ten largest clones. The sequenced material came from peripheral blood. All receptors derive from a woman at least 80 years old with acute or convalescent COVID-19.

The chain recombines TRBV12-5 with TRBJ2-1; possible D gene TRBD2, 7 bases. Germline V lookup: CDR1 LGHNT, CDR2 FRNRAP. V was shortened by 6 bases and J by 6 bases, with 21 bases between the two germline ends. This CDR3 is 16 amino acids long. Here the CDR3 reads CASGTGGGVRSNEQFF. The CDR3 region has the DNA TGTGCTAGTGGGACTGGGGGGGGCGTCAGGAGCAATGAGCAGTTCTTC.

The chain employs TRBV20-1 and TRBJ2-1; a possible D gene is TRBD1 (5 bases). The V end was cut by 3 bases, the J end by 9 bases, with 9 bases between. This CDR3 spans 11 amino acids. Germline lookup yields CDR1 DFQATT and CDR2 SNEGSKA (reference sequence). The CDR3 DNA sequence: TGCAGTGCTAGGTCGCAGGGTGAGCAGTTCTTC. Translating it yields CSARSQGEQFF.

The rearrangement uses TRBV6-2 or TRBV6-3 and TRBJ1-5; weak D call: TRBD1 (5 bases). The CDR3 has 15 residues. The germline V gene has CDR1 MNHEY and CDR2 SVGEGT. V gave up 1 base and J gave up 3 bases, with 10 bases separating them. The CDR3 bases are TGTGCCAGCAGTTACTACCAGGGTTCCAATCAGCCCCAGCATTTT. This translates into CASSYYQGSNQPQHF.

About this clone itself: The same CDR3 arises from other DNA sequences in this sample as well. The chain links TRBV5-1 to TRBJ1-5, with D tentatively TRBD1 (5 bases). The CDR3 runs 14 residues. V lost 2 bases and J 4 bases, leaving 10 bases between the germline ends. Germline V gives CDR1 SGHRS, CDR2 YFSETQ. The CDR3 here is CASSLGERNQPQHF. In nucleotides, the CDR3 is TGCGCCAGCAGCTTAGGGGAAAGGAATCAGCCCCAGCATTTT.

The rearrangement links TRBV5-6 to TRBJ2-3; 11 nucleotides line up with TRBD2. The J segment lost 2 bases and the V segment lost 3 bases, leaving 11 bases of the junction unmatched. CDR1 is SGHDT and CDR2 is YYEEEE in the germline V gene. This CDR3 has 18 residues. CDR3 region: CASSSFSGRGVNTDTQYF. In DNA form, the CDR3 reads TGTGCCAGCAGCTCCTTTAGCGGGAGGGGGGTAAACACAGATACGCAGTATTTT.

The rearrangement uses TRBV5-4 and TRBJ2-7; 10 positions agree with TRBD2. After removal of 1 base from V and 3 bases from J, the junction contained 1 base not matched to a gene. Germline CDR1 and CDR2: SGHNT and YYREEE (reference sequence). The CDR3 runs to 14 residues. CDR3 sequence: CASSLSSGSYEQYF. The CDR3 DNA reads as TGTGCCAGCAGCTTGTCTAGCGGGAGCTACGAGCAGTACTTC.

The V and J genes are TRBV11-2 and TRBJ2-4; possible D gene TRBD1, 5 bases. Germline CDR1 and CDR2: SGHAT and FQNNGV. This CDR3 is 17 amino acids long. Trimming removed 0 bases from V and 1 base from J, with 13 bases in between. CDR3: CASSLDRAGSAKNIQYF. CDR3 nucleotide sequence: TGTGCCAGCAGCTTAGATCGCGCAGGGTCGGCCAAAAACATTCAGTACTTC.

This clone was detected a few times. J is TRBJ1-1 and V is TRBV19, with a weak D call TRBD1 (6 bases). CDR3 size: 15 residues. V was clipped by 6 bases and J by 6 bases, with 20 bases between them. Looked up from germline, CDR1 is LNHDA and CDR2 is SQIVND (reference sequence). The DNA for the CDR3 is TGTGCCAGTAGAACACAGGGTCGTGGGAGCTCTGAAGCTTTCTTT. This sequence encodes CASRTQGRGSSEAFF.

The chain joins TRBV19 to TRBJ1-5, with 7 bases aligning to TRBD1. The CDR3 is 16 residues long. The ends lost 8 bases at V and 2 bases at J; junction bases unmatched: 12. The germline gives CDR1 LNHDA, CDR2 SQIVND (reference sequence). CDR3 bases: TGTGCCAGTCAACAGTCCGGCAGGGGGGGCAATCAGCCCCAGCATTTT. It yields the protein CASQQSGRGGNQPQHF.

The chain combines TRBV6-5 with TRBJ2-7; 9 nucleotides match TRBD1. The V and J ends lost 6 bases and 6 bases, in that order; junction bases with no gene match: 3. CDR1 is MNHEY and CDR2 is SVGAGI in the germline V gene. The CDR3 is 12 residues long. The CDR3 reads CASSGQGSEQYF. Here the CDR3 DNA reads TGTGCCAGCAGCGGACAGGGGAGCGAGCAGTACTTC.

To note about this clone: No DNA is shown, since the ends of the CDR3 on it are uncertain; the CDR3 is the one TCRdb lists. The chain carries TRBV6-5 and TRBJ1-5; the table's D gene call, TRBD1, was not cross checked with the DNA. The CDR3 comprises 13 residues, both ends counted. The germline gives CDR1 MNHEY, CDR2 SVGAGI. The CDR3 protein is CASRWGAGASLHF.

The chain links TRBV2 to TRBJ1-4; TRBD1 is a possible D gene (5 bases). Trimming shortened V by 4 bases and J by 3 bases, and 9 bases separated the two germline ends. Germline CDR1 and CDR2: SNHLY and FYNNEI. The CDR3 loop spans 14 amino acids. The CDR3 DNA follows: TGTGCCAGCAGTGCCCAGGGCGCTAATGAAAAACTGTTTTTT. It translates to CASSAQGANEKLFF.

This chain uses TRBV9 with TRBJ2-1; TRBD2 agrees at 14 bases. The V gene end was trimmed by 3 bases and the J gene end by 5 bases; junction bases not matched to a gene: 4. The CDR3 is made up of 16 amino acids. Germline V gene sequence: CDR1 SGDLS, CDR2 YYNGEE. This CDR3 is CASSAWTSGRNNEQFF. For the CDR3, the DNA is TGTGCCAGCAGCGCCTGGACTAGCGGGAGGAACAATGAGCAGTTCTTC.

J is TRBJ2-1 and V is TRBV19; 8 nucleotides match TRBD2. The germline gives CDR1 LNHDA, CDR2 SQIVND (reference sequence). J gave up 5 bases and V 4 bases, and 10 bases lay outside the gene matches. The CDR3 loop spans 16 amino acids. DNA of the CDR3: TGTGCCAGTAGTAGATTGAAAGCGGGGGCGCACAATGAGCAGTTCTTC. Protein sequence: CASSRLKAGAHNEQFF.

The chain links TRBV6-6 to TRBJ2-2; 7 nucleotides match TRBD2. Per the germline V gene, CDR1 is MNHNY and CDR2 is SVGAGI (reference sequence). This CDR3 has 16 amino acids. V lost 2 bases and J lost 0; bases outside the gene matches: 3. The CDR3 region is CASSYSGNANTGELFF. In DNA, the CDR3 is TGTGCCAGCAGTTACAGCGGGAACGCGAACACCGGGGAGCTGTTTTTT.

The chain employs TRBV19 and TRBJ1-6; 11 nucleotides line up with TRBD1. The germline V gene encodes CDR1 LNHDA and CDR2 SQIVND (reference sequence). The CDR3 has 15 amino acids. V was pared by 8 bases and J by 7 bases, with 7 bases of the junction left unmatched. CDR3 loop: CASGQGAYSNSPLHF. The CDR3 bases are TGTGCCAGTGGACAGGGGGCGTATTCCAATTCACCCCTCCACTTT.

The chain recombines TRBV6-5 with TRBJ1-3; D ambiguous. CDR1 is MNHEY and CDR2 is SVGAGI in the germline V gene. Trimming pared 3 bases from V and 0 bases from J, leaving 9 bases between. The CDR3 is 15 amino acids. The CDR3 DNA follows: TGTGCCAGCAGTTATGAGGGAGGCTCTGGAAACACCATATATTTT. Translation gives CASSYEGGSGNTIYF.

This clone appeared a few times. CDR3 nucleotide sequence: TGCAGCGTTGTAGGTCTAGCGGGGATCGCAGATACGCAGTATTTT. Residues: CSVVGLAGIADTQYF. V gene TRBV29-1 combines with J gene TRBJ2-3; the match to TRBD2 covers 9 bases. Trimming at V came to 4 bases and at J to 4 bases, leaving 9 bases not matched to a gene. The CDR3 is made up of 15 amino acids. Germline V gene data show CDR1 as SQVTM and CDR2 as ANQGSEA.

The CDR3 DNA reads as TGTGCCAGCAGCCAAGTTACTGACAATGAGCAGTTCTTC. This translates into CASSQVTDNEQFF. The chain recombines TRBV3-1 (or the pseudogene TRBV3-2) with TRBJ2-1; unclear D gene. The CDR3 spans 13 residues. Germline CDR1 is LGHDT and CDR2 is YNNKEL (reference sequence). With 1 base removed from V and 5 bases from J, the gap between germline ends came to 6 bases.

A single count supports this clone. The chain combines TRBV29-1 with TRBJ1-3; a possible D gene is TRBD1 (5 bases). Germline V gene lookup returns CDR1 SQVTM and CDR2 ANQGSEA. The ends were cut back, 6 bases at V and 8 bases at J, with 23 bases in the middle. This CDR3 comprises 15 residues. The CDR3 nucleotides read TGCAGCGTGAGGGGACTGCTCCCTCGGGCGGACACCATATATTTT. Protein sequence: CSVRGLLPRADTIYF.

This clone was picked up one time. CDR3 sequence (DNA): TGTGCCAGCACCAGCACAGGGGCCTACAATGAGCAGTTCTTC. Its protein is CASTSTGAYNEQFF. This chain connects TRBV6-5 to TRBJ2-1; 7 bases match TRBD1. Germline V gives CDR1 MNHEY, CDR2 SVGAGI. V trimming: 7 bases; J trimming: 2 bases; junction bases outside the gene matches: 5. The CDR3 consists of 14 residues.

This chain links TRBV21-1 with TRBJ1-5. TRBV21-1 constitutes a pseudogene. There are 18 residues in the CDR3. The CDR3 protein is CASRIGGINGNGNQPQHF. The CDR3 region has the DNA TGTGCCAGCAGGATCGGGGGGATAAATGGTAACGGCAATCAGCCCCAGCATTTT.

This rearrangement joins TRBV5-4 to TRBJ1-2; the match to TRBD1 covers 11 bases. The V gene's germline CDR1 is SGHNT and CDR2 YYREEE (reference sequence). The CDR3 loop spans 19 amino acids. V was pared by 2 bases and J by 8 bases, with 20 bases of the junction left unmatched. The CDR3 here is CASSLIVMGLGQGVEGYTF. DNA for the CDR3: TGTGCCAGCAGCTTAATCGTCATGGGGCTGGGACAGGGGGTTGAGGGCTACACCTTC.

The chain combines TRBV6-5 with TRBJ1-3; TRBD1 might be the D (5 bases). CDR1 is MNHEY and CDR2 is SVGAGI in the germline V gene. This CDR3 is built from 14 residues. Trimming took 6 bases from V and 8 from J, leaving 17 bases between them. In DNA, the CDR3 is TGTGCCAGCAGCCCGGGGGGAAGAGGGCACACCATATATTTT. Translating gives CASSPGGRGHTIYF.

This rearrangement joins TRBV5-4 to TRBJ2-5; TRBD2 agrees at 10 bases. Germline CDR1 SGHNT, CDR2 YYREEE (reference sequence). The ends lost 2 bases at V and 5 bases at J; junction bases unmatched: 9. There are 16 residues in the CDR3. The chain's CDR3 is CASSFGLAGVGETQYF. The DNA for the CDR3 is TGTGCCAGCAGCTTCGGGCTAGCGGGAGTTGGGGAGACCCAGTACTTC.

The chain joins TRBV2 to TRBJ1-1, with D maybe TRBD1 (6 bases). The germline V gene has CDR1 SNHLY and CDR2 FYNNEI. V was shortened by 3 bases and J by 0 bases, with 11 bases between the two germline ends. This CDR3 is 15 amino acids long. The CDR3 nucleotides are TGTGCCAGCAGTGAGGGGGCTGCTATGAACACTGAAGCTTTCTTT. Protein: CASSEGAAMNTEAFF.

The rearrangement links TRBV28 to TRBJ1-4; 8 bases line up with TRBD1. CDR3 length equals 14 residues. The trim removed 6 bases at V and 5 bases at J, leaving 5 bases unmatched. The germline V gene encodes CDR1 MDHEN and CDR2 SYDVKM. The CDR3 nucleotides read TGTGCCAGCAGCCAGACAGGGGAGAATGAAAAACTGTTTTTT. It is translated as CASSQTGENEKLFF.